The 18 T cell receptor beta chains listed next were all sequenced from one sample in a study of blood T cell repertoires in COVID-19. Only in-frame clones appear in the TCRdb table, and some are missing; sequencing was by immunoSEQ multiplex PCR. The table shows 100,000 or so clones, with about four fifths occurring only once. The material sequenced was peripheral blood. The receptors come from a woman between 65 and 79 years old with acute or convalescent COVID-19.

The chain joins TRBV19 to TRBJ2-2, with 7 nucleotides matching TRBD1. Germline-derived CDR1 and CDR2 are LNHDA and SQIVND (reference sequence). The junction had 7 bases not matched to a gene; V was cut back by 10 bases and J by 5 bases. The CDR3 spans 13 residues. The CDR3 coding sequence is TGTGCCATCCGGGACAGCCGTACCGGGGAGCTGTTTTTT. It codes for CAIRDSRTGELFF.

This sequence joins TRBV4-3 and TRBJ1-2, with D perhaps TRBD1 (6 bases). CDR1 is LGHNA, CDR2 YSLEER, per germline. The CDR3 is made up of 15 amino acids. Trimming left V 3 bases short and J 7 bases short, with 18 bases between. The CDR3 sequence is CASSHAGTMGTGYTF. DNA of the CDR3: TGCGCCAGCAGCCACGCCGGGACAATGGGTACTGGCTACACCTTC.

The gene calls are TRBV3-1 (or the pseudogene TRBV3-2) and TRBJ1-2, with D perhaps TRBD1 (5 bases). This CDR3 contains 14 residues. From germline, CDR1 is LGHDT and CDR2 YNNKEL (reference sequence). V lost 7 bases to trimming and J lost 5 bases, with 17 bases between them. CDR3 in amino acids: CASTPGRVDYGYTF. CDR3 DNA: TGTGCCAGCACCCCGGGCAGGGTCGATTATGGCTACACCTTC.

The gene calls are TRBV3-1 (or the pseudogene TRBV3-2) and TRBJ2-1, with 8 bases aligning to TRBD2. Germline V gene lookup returns CDR1 LGHDT and CDR2 YNNKEL (reference sequence). The length of the CDR3 is 16 residues. The trim removed 2 bases at V and 7 bases at J, leaving 10 bases unmatched. The CDR3 nucleotides read TGTGCCAGCAGCCAATTTACAGGGCCGGGAGGGAATGAGCAGTTCTTC. Translating gives CASSQFTGPGGNEQFF.

The V gene is TRBV7-9, the J gene TRBJ1-3; maybe TRBD1 (5 bases). V lost 5 bases and J 0 bases, leaving 17 bases between the germline ends. The CDR3 loop spans 17 amino acids. Germline CDR1 SEHNR, CDR2 FQNEAQ (reference sequence). The CDR3 coding sequence is TGTGCCAGCAGCACTTCAGACGACAGTTTCTCTGGAAACACCATATATTTT. Its protein is CASSTSDDSFSGNTIYF.

The chain carries TRBV6-6 and TRBJ1-2, with D unclear. Trimming took off 6 bases at V and 4 bases at J, with 12 bases between the two ends. This CDR3 spans 13 amino acids. Germline V lookup: CDR1 MNHNY, CDR2 SVGAGI (reference sequence). The CDR3 bases are TGTGCCAGCAGCCCCGGACTGATCTATGGCTACACCTTC. The encoded protein is CASSPGLIYGYTF.

The V gene is TRBV20-1, the J gene TRBJ2-7; D gene unclear. Trimming took off 3 bases at V and 3 bases at J, with 6 bases between the two ends. This CDR3 contains 11 residues. Germline-derived CDR1 and CDR2 are DFQATT and SNEGSKA (reference sequence). DNA of the CDR3: TGCAGTGCTAGTCACGGCTACGAGCAGTACTTC. Translation gives CSASHGYEQYF.

V and J are TRBV6-5 and TRBJ2-7, with D possibly being TRBD2 (6 bases). The CDR3 consists of 13 residues. Germline loops: CDR1 MNHEY, CDR2 SVGAGI. Trimming took 8 bases from V and 3 from J, leaving 14 bases between them. The CDR3 is CASRGGRLYEQYF. The CDR3 DNA reads as TGTGCCAGCCGGGGAGGCCGCCTCTACGAGCAGTACTTC.

J is TRBJ1-5 and V is TRBV5-6; D ambiguous. The V gene lost 2 bases and the J gene lost 5 bases, with 5 bases spanning the gap. The CDR3 contains 12 residues. Germline V gene data show CDR1 as SGHDT and CDR2 as YYEEEE. The CDR3 loop reads CASSLQHQPQHF. In DNA form, the CDR3 reads TGTGCCAGCAGCTTACAGCATCAGCCCCAGCATTTT.

V gene TRBV6-2 or TRBV6-3 combines with J gene TRBJ1-2; D is possibly TRBD1 (5 bases). Trimming cost V 2 bases and J 4 bases, with 11 bases left between them. The length of the CDR3 is 14 residues. The germline V gene has CDR1 MNHEY and CDR2 SVGEGT. The CDR3 protein is CASSYRDSSYGYTF. The CDR3 DNA follows: TGTGCCAGCAGTTACCGCGACAGTTCCTATGGCTACACCTTC.

V is TRBV6-4 and J is TRBJ2-3; 9 nucleotides line up with TRBD1. This CDR3 has 15 residues. Unmatched junction bases numbered 7, after V lost 6 bases and J lost 3 bases. Per the germline V gene, CDR1 is MRHNA and CDR2 is SNTAGT. CDR3 amino acids: CASSQDRGGTDTQYF. The CDR3 DNA reads as TGTGCCAGCAGCCAGGACAGGGGCGGTACAGATACGCAGTATTTT.

The J gene is TRBJ2-7, the V gene TRBV21-1; the D segment call TRBD1 is taken from the table without a DNA check. TRBV21-1 is described as a pseudogene. There are 14 residues in the CDR3. Here the CDR3 reads CASSGQDRGREQYF. The CDR3, as DNA: TGTGCCAGCAGCGGTCAGGACAGGGGGCGCGAGCAGTACTTC.

V usage is TRBV15 and J usage is TRBJ1-1; D might be TRBD1 (5 bases). Per germline, CDR1 LNHNV and CDR2 YYDKDF (reference sequence). V lost 1 base and J lost 11, with 17 bases in between. The CDR3 totals 14 residues. DNA of the CDR3: TGTGCCACCAGCAGAGGGGGCGGGGAAACAAGGGCTTTCTTT. It codes for CATSRGGGETRAFF.

Details on this clone: Other DNA sequences in this specimen translate into the identical CDR3. The gene calls are TRBV27 and TRBJ1-4; TRBD1 aligns across 9 bases. Looked up from germline, CDR1 is MNHEY and CDR2 is SMNVEV (reference sequence). The ends lost 0 bases at V and 8 bases at J; junction bases unmatched: 4. CDR3 length equals 15 residues. CDR3 coding DNA: TGTGCCAGCAGTTTATCGACAGGGGGTGGAGAAAAACTGTTTTTT. It encodes CASSLSTGGGEKLFF.

The chain joins TRBV6-5 to TRBJ1-5, with 8 bases matching TRBD1. Germline V gives CDR1 MNHEY, CDR2 SVGAGI. The length of the CDR3 is 15 residues. With V trimmed by 5 bases and J by 6 bases, 9 bases remained unmatched. The CDR3 nucleotides read TGTGCCAGCAGTCCTACAGGGGGAGGTACTCAGCCCCAGCATTTT. Its translation is CASSPTGGGTQPQHF.

This clone was observed a single time. The CDR3: CASSLRQEWSYGYTF. The CDR3 DNA is TGTGCCAGCAGCCTTCGACAGGAGTGGAGCTATGGCTACACCTTC. The chain links TRBV6-5 to TRBJ1-2; perhaps TRBD1 as D (6 bases). Germline values: CDR1 MNHEY, CDR2 SVGAGI. V gave up 6 bases and J gave up 4 bases, with 18 bases separating them. This CDR3 is built from 15 residues.

This clone was found once. The DNA for the CDR3 is TGTGCCAGCAAAGGGCAGGGGAGAGAAAAACTGTTTTTT. Translated, it gives CASKGQGREKLFF. This sequence joins TRBV2 and TRBJ1-4, with TRBD1 as a possible D gene (6 bases). V lost 7 bases, J lost 8 bases, and 14 bases lay in between. From germline, CDR1 is SNHLY and CDR2 FYNNEI. This CDR3 contains 13 residues.

The chain recombines TRBV11-2 with TRBJ2-3; 7 nucleotides match TRBD2. The trim removed 1 base at V and 4 bases at J, leaving 2 bases unmatched. Germline CDR1 is SGHAT and CDR2 is FQNNGV. The CDR3 has 14 residues. The DNA of the CDR3 is TGTGCCAGCAGCTTAGGACTAGCCGCAGATACGCAGTATTTT. Translated: CASSLGLAADTQYF.